Listed below are T cell receptor beta chains from one sample, sequenced in a study of cytomegalovirus exposure and HLA in healthy donors. Using immunoSEQ multiplex PCR, the repertoire was profiled, and TCRdb retains in-frame clones only, with some absent. The sample shows about 150,000 clones, about 76% of them seen only once. Sequenced: PBMCs. The receptors stem from a woman aged 18-29 years in good health and CMV-seropositive. CDR3s include the opening cysteine and the closing phenylalanine or tryptophan. Fields, in order: V gene, D gene, clone size, CDR3 length, J gene, CDR3 protein, CDR3 DNA. A D gene is named only where the DNA matches it firmly. Clone size, where shown, is once, few, many, or a class for clones that have expanded.

>TRBV7-2|.|once|13|TRBJ2-7
CASSLEDFYEQYF
TGTGCCAGCAGCTTAGAAGACTTTTACGAGCAGTACTTC
>TRBV19|TRBD2|few|18|TRBJ2-1
CASSAPPGLAGGGDEQFF
TGTGCCAGTAGTGCCCCACCGGGACTAGCGGGGGGAGGAGATGAGCAGTTCTTC
>TRBV5-1|TRBD2|.|16|TRBJ2-5
CASKEGTSRIQETQYF
TGCGCCAGCAAGGAGGGGACTAGCAGGATACAAGAGACCCAGTACTTC
>TRBV7-2|TRBD1|.|14|TRBJ2-5
CASSLAGGEETQYF
TGTGCCAGCAGCTTAGCAGGGGGCGAAGAGACCCAGTACTTC
>TRBV9|.|.|15|TRBJ1-2
CASSPPRTGSYGYTF
TGTGCCAGCAGCCCGCCGAGAACCGGTTCCTATGGCTACACCTTC
>TRBV5-1|TRBD2|once|14|TRBJ2-3
CASRRAGVTDTQYF
TGCGCCAGCAGACGAGCGGGGGTCACAGATACGCAGTATTTT
>TRBV9|.|.|15|TRBJ1-1
CASSVGTVMNTEAFF
TGTGCCAGCAGCGTAGGGACAGTCATGAACACTGAAGCTTTCTTT
>TRBV15|TRBD1|.|15|TRBJ1-5
CATSRPGQGNQPQHF
TGTGCCACCAGCAGACCCGGACAGGGAAATCAGCCCCAGCATTTT
>TRBV6-5|.|few|13|TRBJ1-1
CASSYTENTEAFF
TGTGCCAGCAGTTATACAGAGAACACTGAAGCTTTCTTT
>TRBV15|.|.|15|TRBJ2-5
CATSRDQGKVVTQYF
TGTGCCACCAGCAGAGATCAGGGGAAAGTGGTGACCCAGTACTTC
>TRBV6-5|TRBD2|.|16|TRBJ2-7
CASSSRRLAGAYEQYF
TGTGCCAGCAGTTCAAGACGACTAGCGGGGGCCTACGAGCAGTACTTC
>TRBV5-1|TRBD1|.|14|TRBJ1-1
CASSLAGGSTEAFF
TGCGCCAGCAGCTTGGCAGGGGGGTCGACTGAAGCTTTCTTT
>TRBV19|.|few|13|TRBJ2-7
CASSPQKFYEQYF
TGTGCCAGTTCCCCGCAGAAGTTCTACGAGCAGTACTTC
>TRBV6-1|TRBD1|.|14|TRBJ2-7
CASSEAGRGYEQYF
TGTGCCAGCAGTGAAGCGGGCAGGGGGTACGAGCAGTACTTC
>TRBV4-3|.|.|16|TRBJ2-7
CASSRRWGSNSYEQYF
TGCGCCAGCAGCCGCCGCTGGGGCTCTAATTCCTACGAGCAGTACTTC
>TRBV9|.|few|12|TRBJ2-5
CASSSPSETQYF
TGTGCCAGCAGCTCTCCCTCAGAGACCCAGTACTTC
>TRBV5-4|.|once|12|TRBJ2-5
CASSLDRSEQYF
TGTGCCAGCAGCTTGGACAGAAGTGAGCAGTACTTC
>TRBV6-5|.|few|13|TRBJ2-5
CASRSGDQETQYF
TGTGCCAGCAGGTCGGGGGACCAAGAGACCCAGTACTTC
>TRBV6-5|TRBD1|once|13|TRBJ1-1
CASSWDRNTEAFF
TGTGCCAGCAGTTGGGACAGGAACACTGAAGCTTTCTTT
>TRBV11-1|TRBD2|.|16|TRBJ2-7
CASSWAAGGSSYEQYF
TGTGCCAGCAGCTGGGCCGCGGGGGGTTCCTCCTACGAGCAGTACTTC
>TRBV2|TRBD1|.|13|TRBJ2-5
CASTGGYQETQYF
TGTGCCAGCACAGGGGGATACCAAGAGACCCAGTACTTC
>TRBV19|.|.|14|TRBJ1-4
CASRTSSTNEKLFF
TGTGCCAGTCGGACATCTTCAACTAATGAAAAACTGTTTTTT
>TRBV5-6|.|medium-sized|12|TRBJ1-1
CASSPSGTEAFF
TGTGCCAGCAGCCCCTCGGGCACTGAAGCTTTCTTT
>TRBV6-6|TRBD1|.|15|TRBJ2-2
CASSRDRGSTGELFF
TGTGCCAGCAGTCGGGACAGGGGAAGTACCGGGGAGCTGTTTTTT
>TRBV7-9|TRBD2|.|15|TRBJ2-7
CASSLMASGAGEQYF
TGTGCCAGCAGCTTAATGGCTAGCGGGGCGGGGGAGCAGTACTTC